A single sample gave rise to the 20 T cell receptor beta chains below, sequenced in a study of shared clonotypes between healthy human individuals. Sequencing used immunoSEQ multiplex PCR; TCRdb keeps in-frame clones, though not all of them. The data contain around 1.4 million clones, approximately 98.5% of them singletons. The specimen was naive CD4+ T cells sorted from blood. This sample's subset: CD45RA+ positively selected. All receptors derive from a man aged 25 to 45 in good health.

The rearrangement uses TRBV6-1 and TRBJ1-5, with D perhaps matching TRBD1 (5 bases). V gave up 0 bases and J gave up 5 bases, with 11 bases separating them. In germline, CDR1 is MNHNS, CDR2 SASEGT. The CDR3 length is 15 residues. The CDR3, as DNA: TGTGCCAGCAGTGAAGCGGCAGACAGATATCAGCCCCAGCATTTT. The encoded protein is CASSEAADRYQPQHF.

This chain uses TRBV19 with TRBJ1-2; 7 nucleotides match TRBD1. CDR3 size: 18 residues. The germline V gene encodes CDR1 LNHDA and CDR2 SQIVND (reference sequence). With V trimmed by 0 bases and J by 4 bases, 14 bases remained unmatched. CDR3 sequence (DNA): TGTGCCAGTAGTATAGATGGACAGGACCGGCTTACGTTCTATGGCTACACCTTC. It yields the protein CASSIDGQDRLTFYGYTF.

The rearrangement joins TRBV18 to TRBJ2-3, with D maybe TRBD2 (5 bases). The V end was cut by 6 bases, the J end by 2 bases, with 12 bases between. The CDR3 contains 14 residues. In germline, CDR1 is KGHSH, CDR2 LQKENI. The CDR3 protein is CASSPQLVTDTQYF. The CDR3 region has the DNA TGTGCCAGCTCGCCCCAACTAGTCACAGATACGCAGTATTTT.

V usage is TRBV7-9 and J usage is TRBJ2-4; D could derive from TRBD1 or TRBD2 (5 bases each). The CDR3 has 17 amino acids. Germline V gives CDR1 SEHNR, CDR2 FQNEAQ (reference sequence). The V gene lost 1 base and the J gene lost 1 base, with 14 bases spanning the gap. CDR3 region: CASSLVSGTLAKNIQYF. The CDR3, as DNA: TGTGCCAGCAGCTTAGTGTCGGGGACGCTGGCCAAAAACATTCAGTACTTC.

V and J are TRBV28 and TRBJ2-1; D could derive from TRBD1 or TRBD2 (5 bases each). Germline V gene lookup returns CDR1 MDHEN and CDR2 SYDVKM. The CDR3 totals 15 residues. Deletions cut 6 bases from V and 2 bases from J, with 14 bases between. The CDR3, as DNA: TGTGCCAGCAGCTTCCCGGGGCTACCCTACAATGAGCAGTTCTTC. Protein: CASSFPGLPYNEQFF.

This clone was detected once. The CDR3 sequence is CASSWIPGQGTDEQYF. DNA of the CDR3: TGTGCCAGCAGCTGGATCCCGGGACAGGGGACCGACGAGCAGTACTTC. The chain combines TRBV5-6 with TRBJ2-7, with 10 positions matching TRBD1. Germline CDR1 and CDR2: SGHDT and YYEEEE. This CDR3 has 16 residues. Trimming took 3 bases from V and 5 from J; bases not matched to a gene: 11.

The chain uses TRBV19 and TRBJ2-6; TRBD1 aligns across 10 bases. The CDR3 is 18 residues long. V dropped 4 bases and J dropped 0; count of bases not matched to a gene: 6. The germline V gene encodes CDR1 LNHDA and CDR2 SQIVND (reference sequence). CDR3 nucleotides: TGTGCCAGTAGTACCGGGACAGGGGATACCTCTGGGGCCAACGTCCTGACTTTC. Amino acids: CASSTGTGDTSGANVLTF. The variable domain in full, with the rest retrieved from reference TRBV19 and TRBJ2-6, is DGGITQSPKYLFRKEGQNVTLSCEQNLNHDAMYWYRQDPGQGLRLIYYSQIVNDFQKGDIAEGYSVSREKKESFPLTVTSAQKNPTAFYLCASSTGTGDTSGANVLTFGAGSRLTVL.

This rearrangement joins TRBV5-1 to TRBJ2-7; 10 bases match TRBD2. After removal of 4 bases from V and 6 bases from J, the junction contained 7 bases not matched to a gene. Germline V gene lookup returns CDR1 SGHRS and CDR2 YFSETQ. The CDR3 length is 14 residues. For the CDR3, the DNA is TGCGCCAGCAGCCTGATAGCGGGAGGACGCGAGCAGTACTTC. It encodes CASSLIAGGREQYF.

The chain carries TRBV2 and TRBJ2-1, with 7 bases aligning to TRBD1. CDR3 length: 15 amino acids. Germline V gene sequence: CDR1 SNHLY, CDR2 FYNNEI. The trim removed 6 bases at V and 4 bases at J, leaving 9 bases unmatched. The CDR3 loop reads CASSPGTEFYNEQFF. DNA for the CDR3: TGTGCCAGCAGCCCAGGGACAGAATTTTACAATGAGCAGTTCTTC.

The chain joins TRBV4-1 to TRBJ1-5; 9 nucleotides line up with TRBD1. J was trimmed by 2 bases and V by 0 bases; bases with no gene match: 5. The CDR3 length is 17 residues. Germline CDR1 is MGHRA and CDR2 is YSYEKL. The CDR3 DNA is TGCGCCAGCAGCCAAGATCCGGGACAGGGTGGCAATCAGCCCCAGCATTTT. Residues: CASSQDPGQGGNQPQHF.

This chain uses TRBV9 with TRBJ2-3; tentatively, D is TRBD1 (5 bases). This CDR3 is built from 15 residues. Trimming removed 2 bases at V and 5 bases at J, with 15 bases between. Per the germline V gene, CDR1 is SGDLS and CDR2 is YYNGEE. CDR3 DNA sequence: TGTGCCAGCAGCGTGAGGTTTGGCGGACAAGATACGCAGTATTTT. The encoded protein is CASSVRFGGQDTQYF.

The chain has TRBV7-2 and TRBJ2-7; possibly TRBD2 for D (6 bases). V lost 4 bases and J lost 0, with 13 bases in between. The CDR3 spans 15 residues. Germline V gene lookup returns CDR1 SGHTA and CDR2 FQGNSA. The CDR3: CASSWGRRGSYEQYF. The CDR3 bases are TGTGCCAGCAGCTGGGGTCGGCGGGGCTCCTACGAGCAGTACTTC.

The chain links TRBV5-6 to TRBJ2-2; a possible D gene is TRBD1 (5 bases). The CDR3 sequence is 16 residues long. The germline V and J ends were trimmed by 4 bases and 3 bases, with 16 bases remaining between them. Germline CDR1 is SGHDT and CDR2 is YYEEEE. CDR3 in amino acids: CASSGVGRWDTGELFF. DNA for the CDR3: TGTGCCAGCAGCGGGGTGGGGCGTTGGGACACCGGGGAGCTGTTTTTT.

This sequence joins TRBV7-9 and TRBJ2-1; TRBD1 matches 9 bases. V gave up 8 bases and J gave up 7 bases; unmatched junction bases: 12. Germline CDR1 reads SEHNR; CDR2 reads FQNEAQ (reference sequence). CDR3 size: 15 residues. The CDR3 sequence: CASPIETGGSNEQFF. The CDR3 DNA is TGTGCCAGCCCCATAGAGACAGGGGGATCAAATGAGCAGTTCTTC.

This clone was observed once. This chain links TRBV5-1 with TRBJ1-1; 7 positions agree with TRBD1. The germline V gene has CDR1 SGHRS and CDR2 YFSETQ. Trimming removed 4 bases from V and 8 bases from J; junction bases left unmatched: 20. The CDR3 consists of 17 residues. CDR3 nucleotides: TGCGCCAGCAGCGAACAAACAGGGGCCTTAGGGTATTCGGAAGCTTTCTTT. Amino acids: CASSEQTGALGYSEAFF.

The rearrangement links TRBV7-8 to TRBJ1-5, with D perhaps matching TRBD1 (6 bases). V was cut by 3 bases and J by 1 base, with 13 bases left in between. The CDR3 spans 16 residues. Germline loops: CDR1 SGHVS, CDR2 FQNEAQ. The CDR3 here is CASSFRGAASNQPQHF. The CDR3 nucleotides read TGTGCCAGCAGCTTTCGGGGGGCAGCAAGCAATCAGCCCCAGCATTTT.

The CDR3 loop reads CASSFRPGVSYEQYF. As DNA, the CDR3 is TGTGCCAGCAGTTTCCGACCGGGAGTTTCCTACGAGCAGTACTTC. The rearrangement uses TRBV28 and TRBJ2-7, with a tentative D call TRBD2 (6 bases). There are 15 residues in the CDR3. V was clipped by 3 bases and J by 1 base, with 13 bases between them. CDR1 and CDR2 (germline): MDHEN, SYDVKM.

The rearrangement uses TRBV25-1 and TRBJ2-1; TRBD2 matches 10 bases. Germline CDR1 and CDR2: MGHDK and SYGVNS. The CDR3 sequence is 15 residues long. V was clipped by 6 bases and J by 4 bases; unmatched bases: 6. The CDR3 region has the DNA TGTGCCAGCAGGTATAGCGGGAGGCCATACAATGAGCAGTTCTTC. Protein product: CASRYSGRPYNEQFF.

V usage is TRBV6-5 and J usage is TRBJ2-2, with unresolved D. Germline loops: CDR1 MNHEY, CDR2 SVGAGI. The CDR3 runs to 15 residues. V lost 0 bases and J lost 1, with 6 bases in between. The CDR3 is CASSYSIVNTGELFF. The CDR3 region has the DNA TGTGCCAGCAGTTACTCGATCGTGAACACCGGGGAGCTGTTTTTT.

The chain has TRBV5-5 and TRBJ1-1; D unresolved. CDR1 and CDR2 from the germline V gene are SGHKS and YYEKEE (reference sequence). This CDR3 is 15 amino acids long. V lost 3 bases and J 0 bases, leaving 12 bases between the germline ends. The CDR3 protein is CASSSYGYMNTEAFF. CDR3 sequence (DNA): TGTGCCAGCAGCTCTTATGGGTACATGAACACTGAAGCTTTCTTT.